The clone carrying this T cell receptor (beta chain) occurred a few times. This specimen belongs to a study of blood T cell repertoires in COVID-19. Clones were read by immunoSEQ multiplex PCR, and TCRdb kept only the in-frame ones, dropping some. The sample has around 130,000 clones, approximately 84% seen once; the top ten hold about 16%. Trimming left V 5 bases short and J 2 bases short, with 10 bases between. The CDR3 covers 14 residues. The V gene's germline CDR1 is LNHDA and CDR2 SQIVND (reference sequence). The specimen was peripheral blood. This receptor was identified in a woman in her forties or fifties who had recovered from COVID-19. V is TRBV19 and J is TRBJ1-3; D uncertain. The DNA of the CDR3 is TGTGCCAGTAGTCTACGCGGGACTGGAAACACCATATATTTT. Encoded protein: CASSLRGTGNTIYF.